A selection of T cell receptor beta chains follows, all from one sample in a study of shared clonotypes between healthy human individuals. Assay used: immunoSEQ multiplex PCR; TCRdb lists only in-frame clones, some missing. The sample lists roughly 480,000 clones; approximately 79% were seen once. The sequenced sample consisted of PBMCs. These receptors came from a woman aged 40 to 55 in good health. Some clones in this sample may be carry-over from other donors' samples. Each CDR3 is given with its conserved first and last residue. The D gene is left open where the match is weak. Size tells how often a clone was seen (once, few, many) or the class of an expanded clone, and some rows leave it out.

D: TRBD1; J: TRBJ2-7; V: TRBV30; size: .; CDR3: CAWSVRGTGLFYEQYF; DNA: TGTGCCTGGAGTGTACGGGGGACAGGGCTTTTCTACGAGCAGTACTTC
D: TRBD1; J: TRBJ2-1; V: TRBV15; size: .; CDR3: CATSRQLTGLEQFF; DNA: TGTGCCACCAGCCGACAACTGACAGGGCTTGAGCAGTTCTTC
D: .; J: TRBJ1-2; V: TRBV28; size: few; CDR3: CASSLIMSGRGYTF; DNA: TGTGCCAGCAGTTTAATTATGTCTGGCAGAGGCTACACCTTC
D: .; J: TRBJ2-2; V: TRBV29-1; size: .; CDR3: CSVEGLNTGELFF; DNA: TGCAGCGTTGAAGGGCTCAACACCGGGGAGCTGTTTTTT
D: .; J: TRBJ2-5; V: TRBV7-8; size: few; CDR3: CASSSSTVGETQYF; DNA: TGTGCCAGCAGCTCTTCGACAGTGGGAGAGACCCAGTACTTC
D: TRBD1; J: TRBJ1-1; V: TRBV7-7; size: many; CDR3: CASSRIGQGASEAFF; DNA: TGTGCCAGCAGCCGAATCGGACAGGGGGCCTCTGAAGCTTTCTTT
D: .; J: TRBJ1-2; V: TRBV20-1; size: .; CDR3: CSAKNREGYTF; DNA: TGCAGTGCTAAAAACAGGGAGGGCTACACCTTC
D: .; J: TRBJ2-3; V: TRBV19; size: .; CDR3: CASSTHRRDTQYF; DNA: TGTGCCAGTAGCACCCATCGAAGGGATACGCAGTATTTT
D: TRBD1; J: TRBJ1-2; V: TRBV4-3; size: .; CDR3: CASSQDIGTGFQVLGYTF; DNA: TGCGCCAGCAGCCAGGACATCGGGACAGGGTTTCAGGTTCTTGGCTACACCTTC
D: TRBD2; J: TRBJ2-2; V: TRBV15; size: once; CDR3: CATSRAAGGRTGELFF; DNA: TGTGCCACCAGCAGGGCAGCGGGAGGGCGTACCGGGGAGCTGTTTTTT
D: TRBD2; J: TRBJ2-7; V: TRBV19; size: .; CDR3: CASSRGTSGSSYEQYF; DNA: TGTGCCAGTAGTAGAGGGACTAGCGGGAGCTCCTACGAGCAGTACTTC
D: .; J: TRBJ2-2; V: TRBV7-2; size: once; CDR3: CASSLLQGNGELFF; DNA: TGTGCCAGCAGCCTTCTGCAGGGAAACGGGGAGCTGTTTTTT
D: TRBD2; J: TRBJ2-2; V: TRBV7-3; size: .; CDR3: CASSLLAGGAGELFF; DNA: TGTGCCAGCAGCTTATTAGCGGGAGGGGCCGGGGAGCTGTTTTTT
D: .; J: TRBJ1-1; V: TRBV5-6; size: .; CDR3: CASSLVGGRQRTEAFF; DNA: TGTGCCAGCAGCTTGGTTGGGGGGCGACAGAGGACTGAAGCTTTCTTT
D: TRBD2; J: TRBJ2-2; V: TRBV6-4; size: few; CDR3: CASSLAGDTGELFF; DNA: TGTGCCAGCAGCCTAGCGGGAGACACCGGGGAGCTGTTTTTT
D: TRBD2; J: TRBJ2-3; V: TRBV10-1; size: .; CDR3: CASSLLARTDTQYF; DNA: TGCGCCAGCAGCCTACTAGCGCGCACAGATACGCAGTATTTT
D: .; J: TRBJ2-7; V: TRBV7-3; size: .; CDR3: CASSLRQRSEQYF; DNA: TGTGCCAGCAGCCTACGACAGAGGAGCGAGCAGTACTTC
D: TRBD2; J: TRBJ2-3; V: TRBV14; size: .; CDR3: CASSRLAGGITDTQYF; DNA: TGTGCCAGCAGCCGGTTAGCGGGAGGTATAACAGATACGCAGTATTTT
D: TRBD1; J: TRBJ2-7; V: TRBV4-3; size: .; CDR3: CASSQDRDRWGYEQYF; DNA: TGCGCCAGCAGCCAAGATAGGGACAGGTGGGGCTACGAGCAGTACTTC
D: .; J: TRBJ2-3; V: TRBV2; size: .; CDR3: CASSERAGWDTQYF; DNA: TGTGCCAGCAGTGAAAGGGCAGGGTGGGATACGCAGTATTTT
D: .; J: TRBJ1-4; V: TRBV7-2; size: .; CDR3: CASSLEWIDEKLFF; DNA: TGTGCCAGCAGCTTAGAGTGGATAGATGAAAAACTGTTTTTT
D: .; J: TRBJ1-1; V: TRBV7-2; size: once; CDR3: CASSFFGRSAEAFF; DNA: TGTGCCAGCAGCTTTTTTGGGCGGTCCGCTGAAGCTTTCTTT
D: .; J: TRBJ1-1; V: TRBV6-4; size: .; CDR3: CASSDLEADPNTEAFF; DNA: TGTGCCAGCAGTGACCTCGAGGCGGACCCGAACACTGAAGCTTTCTTT
D: .; J: TRBJ2-4; V: TRBV5-1; size: many; CDR3: CASRPDQGNIQYF; DNA: TGCGCCAGCAGACCGGACCAGGGAAACATTCAGTACTTC
D: TRBD1; J: TRBJ2-1; V: TRBV2; size: .; CDR3: CASGTGYNEQFF; DNA: TGTGCCAGCGGGACAGGATACAATGAGCAGTTCTTC
D: .; J: TRBJ2-3; V: TRBV13; size: .; CDR3: CASSLAGTDTQYF; DNA: TGTGCCAGCAGCCTTGCGGGCACAGATACGCAGTATTTT
D: TRBD2; J: TRBJ2-7; V: TRBV18; size: once; CDR3: CASSQSSGSGYEQYF; DNA: TGTGCCAGCTCACAGTCGAGCGGGAGTGGGTACGAGCAGTACTTC
D: TRBD2; J: TRBJ2-1; V: TRBV27; size: .; CDR3: CASSPSSGPYNEQFF; DNA: TGTGCCAGCAGTCCGTCTAGCGGGCCATACAATGAGCAGTTCTTC
D: TRBD1; J: TRBJ1-2; V: TRBV13; size: .; CDR3: CASSLTGKRGYTF; DNA: TGTGCCAGCAGCTTGACAGGGAAGCGCGGCTACACCTTC
D: TRBD1; J: TRBJ2-2; V: TRBV7-8; size: .; CDR3: CASSAKRGTGGRTGELFF; DNA: TGTGCCAGCAGCGCCAAGCGGGGGACAGGGGGCCGCACCGGGGAGCTGTTTTTT
D: TRBD2; J: TRBJ2-1; V: TRBV19; size: .; CDR3: CASSTATSGRDEQFF; DNA: TGTGCCAGTAGTACCGCGACTAGCGGGAGAGATGAGCAGTTCTTC
D: .; J: TRBJ2-7; V: TRBV6-1; size: .; CDR3: CASSEESVFPTYEQYF; DNA: TGTGCCAGCAGTGAAGAAAGCGTTTTCCCAACCTACGAGCAGTACTTC
D: .; J: TRBJ2-1; V: TRBV7-9; size: .; CDR3: CASSRGQTEQFF; DNA: TGTGCCAGCAGTCGCGGACAGACTGAGCAGTTCTTC
D: TRBD1; J: TRBJ1-5; V: TRBV18; size: .; CDR3: CASSPGRQGNQPQHF; DNA: TGTGCCAGCTCACCAGGTCGACAGGGTAATCAGCCCCAGCATTTT